The source of this TCR beta chain is a study of blood T cell repertoires in COVID-19. Overall study: In each case, the material was cDNA or gDNA derived from T cells, B-cell-depleted T cells, or PBMCs.

The CDR3 runs to 17 residues. The germline V gene has CDR1 KGHSH and CDR2 LQKENI. V shed 3 bases, J shed 1 base, and the junction held 8 bases outside the gene matches. This clone has just one count. Per the study methods: Amplification of reference gene primers was used by the study to estimate nucleated cell counts. Only in-frame clones appear in the TCRdb table, and some are missing; sequencing was by immunoSEQ multiplex PCR. V and J calls and clone size follow that table, whereas D and trimming were derived from the DNA. The data contain hundreds of thousands of clones, roughly 80% of them singletons.

The origin of this receptor is a woman of 80 years or more with acute or convalescent COVID-19. Sequencing input: peripheral blood. V and J are TRBV18 and TRBJ1-1, with 10 bases aligning to TRBD1. The CDR3 region has the DNA TGTGCCAGCTCACCTCTATCGGACAGGGGGGCGAACACTGAAGCTTTCTTT. This codes for CASSPLSDRGANTEAFF.